This T cell receptor (beta chain) was profiled in a study of blood T cell repertoires in COVID-19. Background on the study: In each case, the material was cDNA or gDNA derived from T cells, B-cell-depleted T cells, or PBMCs.

In the original processing: Nucleated cell number was recorded as an estimate derived from reference gene primer amplification. Produced via immunoSEQ multiplex PCR; TCRdb's table is partial and in-frame only. From that table come the V and J calls and clone size; the DNA was used to work out D and trimming. The table has over 100,000 clones, roughly two thirds seen once. CDR1 is LNHDA, CDR2 SQIVND, per germline (reference sequence). CDR3 length equals 9 residues. V gave up 9 bases and J gave up 8 bases, with 5 bases separating them. The source is a woman aged 70 to 79 with acute or convalescent COVID-19. Sequenced material: peripheral blood. The V call is TRBV19, the J call TRBJ1-5; D uncertain. CDR3 sequence reads: CASGEPQHF. The CDR3 region has the DNA TGTGCCAGCGGAGAGCCCCAGCATTTT.